This T cell receptor (beta chain) was recorded in a study of blood T cells in healthy people across ages. Study results and caveats: Any changes in expanded clonotypes were possibly confounded, as donor CMV status remained unknown.

Remarks on this clonotype: Its antigen is currently unknown.

The ends lost 4 bases at V and 9 bases at J; junction bases unmatched: 14. Germline lookup yields CDR1 DFQATT and CDR2 SNEGSKA (reference sequence). The CDR3 extends over 15 amino acids. Alongside a J-beta primer mix, a sample-barcoded 5' primer served in a second PCR lasting 7 to 11 cycles. MiXCR, applied by TCRdb to the 5' RACE reads, yields one record per CDR3 protein. The data contain about 1.8 million distinct CDR3 sequences, about 50% of them singletons. This clonotype was sampled from a woman between 35 and 50 years old in good health. The sample comprised blood. The chain combines TRBV20-1 with TRBJ2-7; 11 nucleotides align to TRBD2. In nucleotides, the CDR3 is TGCAGTGCTATGCGAGGACTAGCGGGCGTTGGAGGGCAGTACTTC. This translates into CSAMRGLAGVGGQYF.